The 11 T cell receptor beta chains in this list originate from one sample, sequenced in a study of blood T cell repertoires in COVID-19. Using immunoSEQ multiplex PCR, the repertoire was profiled, and TCRdb retains in-frame clones only, with some absent. The sample records about 210,000 clones, around 86% being singletons. Sequences were obtained from peripheral blood. Receptors were obtained from a man aged 55 to 70 with acute or convalescent COVID-19.

The V gene is TRBV27, the J gene TRBJ1-2; 7 bases align to TRBD1. The germline gives CDR1 MNHEY, CDR2 SMNVEV (reference sequence). This CDR3 comprises 15 residues. V lost 3 bases and J lost 7; bases outside the gene matches: 11. The CDR3 spells CASSFPTGEGGGYTF. The DNA of the CDR3 is TGTGCCAGCAGTTTTCCTACAGGGGAAGGGGGTGGCTACACCTTC.

This CDR3 is CASSLETGGLSLYNEQFF. CDR3 nucleotide sequence: TGCGCCAGCAGCTTGGAGACAGGGGGGCTCAGCCTTTACAATGAGCAGTTCTTC. The V and J genes are TRBV5-1 and TRBJ2-1; TRBD1 agrees at 9 bases. The CDR3 sequence is 18 residues long. J was trimmed by 4 bases and V by 0 bases; bases with no gene match: 11. Germline values: CDR1 SGHRS, CDR2 YFSETQ.

This sequence joins TRBV18 and TRBJ1-5; 7 nucleotides agree with TRBD1. Germline V lookup: CDR1 KGHSH, CDR2 LQKENI. The CDR3 has 15 amino acids. Trimming at V came to 3 bases and at J to 3 bases, leaving 5 bases not matched to a gene. CDR3 DNA sequence: TGTGCCAGCTCACCGGGACAGATCCCCAATCAGCCCCAGCATTTT. Its translation is CASSPGQIPNQPQHF.

V and J are TRBV9 and TRBJ2-1, with 8 bases that match TRBD1. V lost 3 bases to trimming and J lost 2 bases; unmatched junction nucleotides: 13. The CDR3 is 18 amino acids. Germline values: CDR1 SGDLS, CDR2 YYNGEE. The CDR3 DNA sequence: TGTGCCAGCAGCGCCATAGCAGGGGGCCTTGGTGCCTACAATGAGCAGTTCTTC. Translating gives CASSAIAGGLGAYNEQFF. The whole variable domain, remainder taken from reference TRBV9 and TRBJ2-1, is DSGVTQTPKHLITATGQRVTLRCSPRSGDLSVYWYQQSLDQGLQFLIQYYNGEERAKGNILERFSAQQFPDLHSELNLSSLELGDSALYFCASSAIAGGLGAYNEQFFGPGTRLTVL.

This clone appeared a few times. The V call is TRBV6-4, the J call TRBJ1-1, with a possible D match to TRBD1 (6 bases). The CDR3 spans 13 residues. The V gene's germline CDR1 is MRHNA and CDR2 SNTAGT. Trimming took off 4 bases at V and 3 bases at J, with 9 bases between the two ends. CDR3 sequence: CASSAAGDTEAFF. CDR3 DNA: TGTGCCAGCAGTGCGGCAGGGGACACTGAAGCTTTCTTT.

CDR3 region: CASSTPQGVNQPQHF. The CDR3 DNA reads TGTGCCAGCAGTACACCGCAGGGGGTAAATCAGCCCCAGCATTTT. The rearrangement links TRBV6-6 to TRBJ1-5, with 7 bases matching TRBD1. V trimming: 5 bases; J trimming: 4 bases; junction bases outside the gene matches: 8. The CDR3 loop spans 15 amino acids. CDR1 MNHNY and CDR2 SVGAGI come from the germline V gene (reference sequence).

The chain recombines TRBV7-2 with TRBJ2-4; unclear D gene. The CDR3 totals 16 residues. V lost 5 bases, J lost 0 bases, and 14 bases lay in between. CDR1 is SGHTA, CDR2 FQGNSA, per germline. CDR3 DNA sequence: TGTGCCAGCAGCCCGACTGGCGGCCTAGCCAAAAACATTCAGTACTTC. Protein: CASSPTGGLAKNIQYF.

The V and J genes are TRBV14 and TRBJ2-7; a weak D match, TRBD2 (7 bases). V was pared by 0 bases and J by 6 bases, with 9 bases between. This CDR3 spans 13 amino acids. Germline lookup yields CDR1 SGHDN and CDR2 FVKESK. CDR3 sequence (DNA): TGTGCCAGCAGCCAAGATAGGGGGGGCGAGCAGTACTTC. Protein: CASSQDRGGEQYF.

The gene calls are TRBV27 and TRBJ1-1; a possible D gene is TRBD1 (6 bases). V was shortened by 3 bases and J by 4 bases, with 12 bases between the two germline ends. Per the germline V gene, CDR1 is MNHEY and CDR2 is SMNVEV (reference sequence). CDR3 length: 14 amino acids. The CDR3 coding sequence is TGTGCCAGCAGTTTTCGAGGGGGGGGCACTGAAGCTTTCTTT. It encodes CASSFRGGGTEAFF.

The chain employs TRBV5-1 and TRBJ1-5; D is unclear. The CDR3 has 15 residues. CDR1 SGHRS and CDR2 YFSETQ come from the germline V gene. Trimming removed 0 bases from V and 9 bases from J, with 16 bases in between. CDR3 in DNA: TGCGCCAGCAGCTTGGAGGGAGGGAAGGTGGGGCCCCAGCATTTT. This encodes CASSLEGGKVGPQHF.

The chain couples TRBV19 to TRBJ2-3; D may be TRBD1 (6 bases). CDR3 length: 16 amino acids. V was trimmed by 3 bases and J by 3 bases, leaving 16 bases between them. The germline V gene encodes CDR1 LNHDA and CDR2 SQIVND (reference sequence). The CDR3 nucleotides are TGTGCCAGTAGTATGAGGCAGGGGCTGGGGACAGATACGCAGTATTTT. Protein: CASSMRQGLGTDTQYF.